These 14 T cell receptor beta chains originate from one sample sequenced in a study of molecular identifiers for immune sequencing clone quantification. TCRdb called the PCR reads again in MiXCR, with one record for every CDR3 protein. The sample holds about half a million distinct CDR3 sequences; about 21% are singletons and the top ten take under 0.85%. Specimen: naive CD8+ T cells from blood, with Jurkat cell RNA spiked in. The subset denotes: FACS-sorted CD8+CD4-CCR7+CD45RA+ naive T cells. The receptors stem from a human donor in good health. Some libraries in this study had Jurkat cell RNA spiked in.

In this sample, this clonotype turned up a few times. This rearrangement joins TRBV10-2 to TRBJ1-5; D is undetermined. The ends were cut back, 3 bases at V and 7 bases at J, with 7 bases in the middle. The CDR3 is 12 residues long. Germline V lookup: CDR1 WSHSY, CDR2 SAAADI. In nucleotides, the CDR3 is TGCGCCAGCAGTGATGTGTTACAGCCCCAGCATTTT. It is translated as CASSDVLQPQHF.

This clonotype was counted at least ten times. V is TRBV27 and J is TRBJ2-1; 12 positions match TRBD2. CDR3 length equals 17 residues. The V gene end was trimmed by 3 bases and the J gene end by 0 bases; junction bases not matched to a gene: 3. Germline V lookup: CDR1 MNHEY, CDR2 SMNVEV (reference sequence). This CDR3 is CASSFGLAGPSYNEQFF. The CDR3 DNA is TGTGCCAGCAGTTTCGGACTAGCGGGGCCCTCCTACAATGAGCAGTTCTTC.

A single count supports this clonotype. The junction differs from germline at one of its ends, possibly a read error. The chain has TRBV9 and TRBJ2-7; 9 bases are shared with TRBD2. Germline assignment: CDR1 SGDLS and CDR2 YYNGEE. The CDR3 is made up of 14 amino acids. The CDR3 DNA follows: TGTGCCGGCAGCGCGGGACTAGCTGCCTACGAGCAGTACTTC. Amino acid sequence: CAGSAGLAAYEQYF.

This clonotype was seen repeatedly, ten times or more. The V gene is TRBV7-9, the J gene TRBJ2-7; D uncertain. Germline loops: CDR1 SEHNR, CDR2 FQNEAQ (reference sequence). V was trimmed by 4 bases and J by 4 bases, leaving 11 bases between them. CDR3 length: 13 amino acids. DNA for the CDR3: TGTGCCAGCAGCTCCCCAGCGAGGTACGAGCAGTACTTC. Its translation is CASSSPARYEQYF.

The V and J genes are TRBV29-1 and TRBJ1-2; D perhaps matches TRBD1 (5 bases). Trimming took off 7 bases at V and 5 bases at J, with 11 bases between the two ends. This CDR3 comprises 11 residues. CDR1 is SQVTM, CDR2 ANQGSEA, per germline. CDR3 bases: TGCAGCGCCGTGGGGCTTTATGGCTACACCTTC. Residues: CSAVGLYGYTF.

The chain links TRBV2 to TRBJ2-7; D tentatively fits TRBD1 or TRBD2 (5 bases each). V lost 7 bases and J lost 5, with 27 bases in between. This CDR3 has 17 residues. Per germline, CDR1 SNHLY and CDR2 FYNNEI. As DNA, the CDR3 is TGTGCCAGCATCCAAAGGGTGGGGGACGACCCCCGGGACGAGCAGTACTTC. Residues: CASIQRVGDDPRDEQYF.

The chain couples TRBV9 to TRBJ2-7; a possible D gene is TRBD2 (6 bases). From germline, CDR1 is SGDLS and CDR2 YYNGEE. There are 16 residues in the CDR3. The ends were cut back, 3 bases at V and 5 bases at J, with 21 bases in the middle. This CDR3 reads CASSARGNGVFDEQYF. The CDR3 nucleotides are TGTGCCAGCAGCGCCCGGGGGAACGGGGTTTTTGACGAGCAGTACTTC.

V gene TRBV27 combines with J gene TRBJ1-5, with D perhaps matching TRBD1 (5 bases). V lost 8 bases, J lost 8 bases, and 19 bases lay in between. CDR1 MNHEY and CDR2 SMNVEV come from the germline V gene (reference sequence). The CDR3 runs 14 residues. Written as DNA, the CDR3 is TGTGCCAGCCGGGGGTTATTATCCGACGAGCCCCAGCATTTT. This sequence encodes CASRGLLSDEPQHF.

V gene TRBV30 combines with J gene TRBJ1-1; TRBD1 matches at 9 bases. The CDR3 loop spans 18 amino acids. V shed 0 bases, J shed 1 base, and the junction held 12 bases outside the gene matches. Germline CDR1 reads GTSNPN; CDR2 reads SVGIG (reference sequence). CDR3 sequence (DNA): TGTGCCTGGAGTGTGTTAGAGACAGGGGGTTGGCAGAACACTGAAGCTTTCTTT. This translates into CAWSVLETGGWQNTEAFF.

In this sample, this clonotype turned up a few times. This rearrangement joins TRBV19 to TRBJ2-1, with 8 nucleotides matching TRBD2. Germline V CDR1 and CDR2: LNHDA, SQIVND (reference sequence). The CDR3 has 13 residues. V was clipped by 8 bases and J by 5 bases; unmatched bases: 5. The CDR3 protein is CASSTSGHNEQFF. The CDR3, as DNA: TGTGCCAGTTCCACTAGCGGACACAATGAGCAGTTCTTC.

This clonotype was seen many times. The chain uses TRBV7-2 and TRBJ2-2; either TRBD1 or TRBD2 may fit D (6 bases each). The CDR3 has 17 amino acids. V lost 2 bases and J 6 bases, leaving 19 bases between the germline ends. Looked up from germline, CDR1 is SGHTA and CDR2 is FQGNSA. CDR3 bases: TGTGCCAGCAGCTTACCCGACGGGGGCTGGGAAGCCGGGGAGCTGTTTTTT. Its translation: CASSLPDGGWEAGELFF.

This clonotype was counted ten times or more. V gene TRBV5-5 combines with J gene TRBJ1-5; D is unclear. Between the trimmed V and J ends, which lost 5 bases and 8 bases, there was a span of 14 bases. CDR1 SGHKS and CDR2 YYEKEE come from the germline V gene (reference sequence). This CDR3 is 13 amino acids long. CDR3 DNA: TGTGCCAGCAGTTCGGACCGCTCCGAGCCCCAGCATTTT. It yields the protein CASSSDRSEPQHF.

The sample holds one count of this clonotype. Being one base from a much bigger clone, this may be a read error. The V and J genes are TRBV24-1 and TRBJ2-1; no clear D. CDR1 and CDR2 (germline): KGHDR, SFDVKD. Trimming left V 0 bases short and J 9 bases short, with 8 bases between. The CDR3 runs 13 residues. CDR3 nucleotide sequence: TGTGCCACCAGTGATTTGGGGGTTTCTGAGCAGTTCTTC. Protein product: CATSDLGVSEQFF.

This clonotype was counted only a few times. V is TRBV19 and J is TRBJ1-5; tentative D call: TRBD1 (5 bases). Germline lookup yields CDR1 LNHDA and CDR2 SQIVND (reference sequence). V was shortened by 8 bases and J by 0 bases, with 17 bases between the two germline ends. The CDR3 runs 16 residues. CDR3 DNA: TGTGCCAGTGGTGGCGGGACGAGGGGTAGCAATCAGCCCCAGCATTTT. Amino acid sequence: CASGGGTRGSNQPQHF. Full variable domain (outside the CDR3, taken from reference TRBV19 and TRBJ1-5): DGGITQSPKYLFRKEGQNVTLSCEQNLNHDAMYWYRQDPGQGLRLIYYSQIVNDFQKGDIAEGYSVSREKKESFPLTVTSAQKNPTAFYLCASGGGTRGSNQPQHFGDGTRLSIL.